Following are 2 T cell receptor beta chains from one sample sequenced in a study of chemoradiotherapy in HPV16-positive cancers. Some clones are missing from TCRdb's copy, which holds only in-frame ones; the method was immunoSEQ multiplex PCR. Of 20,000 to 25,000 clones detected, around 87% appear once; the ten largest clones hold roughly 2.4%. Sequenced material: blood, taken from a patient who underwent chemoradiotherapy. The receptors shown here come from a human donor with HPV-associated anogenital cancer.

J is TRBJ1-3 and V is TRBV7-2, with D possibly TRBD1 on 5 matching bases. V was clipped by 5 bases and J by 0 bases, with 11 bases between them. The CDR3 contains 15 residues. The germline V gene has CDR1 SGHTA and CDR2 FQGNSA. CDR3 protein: CASSVGRSSGNTIYF. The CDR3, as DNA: TGTGCCAGCAGCGTGGGACGGAGCTCTGGAAACACCATATATTTT.

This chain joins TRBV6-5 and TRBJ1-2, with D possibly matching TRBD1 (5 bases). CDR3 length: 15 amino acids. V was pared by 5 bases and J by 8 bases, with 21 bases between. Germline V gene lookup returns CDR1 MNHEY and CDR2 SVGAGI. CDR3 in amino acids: CASSPSGRLSRGYTF. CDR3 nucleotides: TGTGCCAGCAGTCCCTCGGGACGGTTATCTCGAGGCTACACCTTC.